This T cell receptor beta chain came from a study of cytomegalovirus exposure and HLA in healthy donors. Regarding the study as a whole: Associated with HLA alleles at 0.05 false discovery rate in a later analysis were some 16,000 TCR beta sequences.

Germline CDR1 and CDR2: MNHEY and SMNVEV (reference sequence). Trimming removed 5 bases from V and 3 bases from J, with 17 bases in between. The CDR3 length is 15 residues. As for this clone: As yet, its antigen is unknown.

In the PCR, 60 Vbeta and 13 Jbeta primers were used. TCRdb's copy holds only in-frame clones and misses some; the assay was immunoSEQ multiplex PCR. The sample holds 95,000 to 100,000 clones; approximately 76% are singletons and the top ten take about 20%. J is TRBJ2-7 and V is TRBV27; TRBD2 might be the D (5 bases). Sequencing used PBMCs. This clonotype was obtained from a woman aged 60-75 years in good health and CMV-seropositive. CDR3 sequence: CASSPRPDSHYEQYF. As DNA, the CDR3 is TGTGCCAGCAGTCCACGCCCGGACTCGCACTACGAGCAGTACTTC.